This T cell receptor (beta chain) was found in a study of response to subunit inactivated influenza vaccine. CDR3 length equals 13 residues. Trimming removed 3 bases at V and 7 bases at J, with 7 bases between. CDR1 and CDR2 (germline): MNHEY, SMNVEV (reference sequence). This clonotype was picked up a small number of times. Its antigen remains unidentified. Study-wide findings and caveats: Each seasonal flu vaccination may recruit only limited new T cells, authors suggested.

MiXCR, run by TCRdb on the RT-PCR reads, gives a single entry per CDR3 protein. Found here are just over 300,000 distinct CDR3 sequences, roughly 22% of them singletons; the top ten hold roughly 10%. The receptor was isolated from a man in his fifties or sixties who received an inactivated influenza vaccine. The material sequenced was PBMCs from blood, taken 21 months after vaccination. V usage is TRBV27 and J usage is TRBJ1-6; the D is unclear. In DNA, the CDR3 is TGTGCCAGCAGTTTCACTTTAAATTCACCCCTCCACTTT. Translation: CASSFTLNSPLHF.